This TCR beta chain was sequenced during a study of CD8 T cells in Susac syndrome. Losses at the gene ends were 6 bases for V and 4 bases for J; bases not matched to a gene: 4. This CDR3 has 15 residues. Germline CDR1 reads ENHRY; CDR2 reads SYGVKD. In the multiple sclerosis control group, patients were treatment-naive and had stable or active relapsing-remitting disease. Negative magnetic isolation gave CD8+ and CD4+ cells; FACS enriched CD8+ TEMRA. Reverse transcription of roughly 0.45 to 1 ug RNA used random hexamers. By means of immunoSEQ multiplex PCR, TCR beta CDR3 spanning 54 Vbeta and 13 Jbeta underwent amplification. From the immunoSEQ multiplex PCR reads, TCRdb called clonotypes with MiXCR, one entry per CDR3 protein. The repertoire holds approximately 120,000 distinct CDR3 sequences, 90% to 95% seen once, with around 0.3% in the top ten.

The source is a human donor with multiple sclerosis. Input material: CD8+ T cells from PBMCs. V gene TRBV10-3 combines with J gene TRBJ2-3, with 13 nucleotides matching TRBD2. CDR3 region: CAISWTSGSPDTQYF. The CDR3 DNA is TGTGCCATCAGCTGGACTAGCGGGAGTCCAGATACGCAGTATTTT.